These T cell receptor beta chains were read from a single sample in a study of CD8 T cells in ankylosing spondylitis. TCRdb re-called the 5' RACE reads through MiXCR, storing one row per CDR3 protein. The sample lists about 220,000 distinct CDR3 sequences, more than 9% occurring once. Sequenced: blood, either unsorted or a sorted T cell fraction (not recorded which). The receptor source for this set is a male donor with ankylosing spondylitis or in good health (not recorded which). Both conserved end residues are part of each CDR3. Fields, in order: D gene, J gene, V gene, clone size, CDR3 DNA, CDR3 protein. D genes are given only for firm matches. Part of the rows lack a size; the others show once, few, many or a class for expanded clones.

-,TRBJ2-2,TRBV3-1,few,TGTGCCAGCAGCCAAACCCGGACGCTGAGCGCCGGGGAGCTGTTTTTT,CASSQTRTLSAGELFF
-,TRBJ2-7,TRBV5-1,few,TGCGCCAGCAGCAGGAGACAGGATTCCTACGAGCAGTACTTC,CASSRRQDSYEQYF
-,TRBJ2-1,TRBV11-2,many,TGTGCCAGCGGTAGGGGCGGGGACTACAATGAGCAGTTCTTC,CASGRGGDYNEQFF
-,TRBJ1-2,TRBV2,few,TGTGCCAGCAGTGACGGTGGCTACACCTTC,CASSDGGYTF
TRBD1,TRBJ2-7,TRBV12-3/TRBV12-4,many,TGTGCCAGCTCTCCGGGACAGGGTACGGACGAGCAGTACTTC,CASSPGQGTDEQYF
-,TRBJ1-1,TRBV15,-,TGTGCCACCAGACGTGCCCTCGGTAACACTGAAGCTTTCTTT,CATRRALGNTEAFF
-,TRBJ1-5,TRBV19,few,TGTGCCAGTAGTATCGGGACCCATAGCAATCAGCCCCAGCATTTT,CASSIGTHSNQPQHF
-,TRBJ2-1,TRBV2,many,TGTGCCAGCAAGACACAGTATGAGCAGTTCTTC,CASKTQYEQFF
-,TRBJ1-2,TRBV7-8,many,TGTGCCAGCAGCTTAGTGGTTGGGGGCTACACCTTC,CASSLVVGGYTF
-,TRBJ2-1,TRBV19,-,TGTGCCAGTAGTATGGGTGAAGGGCCCAGCTCCTACAATGAGCAGTTCTTC,CASSMGEGPSSYNEQFF
-,TRBJ2-3,TRBV20-1,many,TGCAGTGCCGGGCTTGGGAGCGTAACGGATACGCAGTATTTT,CSAGLGSVTDTQYF
-,TRBJ1-2,TRBV29-1,many,TGCAGCGCCACCGGGGGCGGCTATGGCTACACCTTC,CSATGGGYGYTF
-,TRBJ2-3,TRBV5-1,many,TGCGCCAGCAGCTCGGATCCGAGTAGCGGAAGCACAGATACGCAGTATTTT,CASSSDPSSGSTDTQYF
-,TRBJ1-3,TRBV3-1,-,TGTGCCAGCAGCCAAGATGGAGGCATCTCTGGAAACACCATATATTTT,CASSQDGGISGNTIYF
TRBD2,TRBJ2-7,TRBV5-1,-,TGCGCCAGCAGCTTCGGTGGGACTAGCGGGTCCTACGAGCAGTACTTC,CASSFGGTSGSYEQYF
-,TRBJ1-1,TRBV24-1,-,TGTGCCACCAGCGGGGGCGGGGAGAGGACTGAAGCTTTCTTT,CATSGGGERTEAFF
-,TRBJ1-5,TRBV12-3/TRBV12-4,many,TGTGCCAGCAGTTCAGGGTTGAATCAGCCCCAGCATTTT,CASSSGLNQPQHF
-,TRBJ2-3,TRBV6-1,-,TGTGCCAGCAGCCCCTTGACAGGCCAGATAGATACGCAGTATTTT,CASSPLTGQIDTQYF
-,TRBJ2-5,TRBV12-3/TRBV12-4,few,TGTGCCAGCAGTCCGACTAGTTGGGAGACCCAGTACTTC,CASSPTSWETQYF
TRBD1,TRBJ2-2,TRBV5-5,few,TGTGCCAGCAGCTGGACAGGGTTCGGTTCCGGGGAGCTGTTTTTT,CASSWTGFGSGELFF
TRBD1,TRBJ1-6,TRBV5-1,many,TGCGCCAGCAGCTGGGACAGGGGGTACGCTTCACCCCTCCACTTT,CASSWDRGYASPLHF
TRBD1,TRBJ1-2,TRBV28,few,TGTGCCAGCAGTCGATCGACAGGGTTTAATGGAGGCTACACCTTC,CASSRSTGFNGGYTF
-,TRBJ2-3,TRBV5-1,-,TGCGCCAGCAGCTTGGGGACAGAGTGGGGCGGTACGCAGTATTTT,CASSLGTEWGGTQYF
TRBD1,TRBJ2-2,TRBV3-1,few,TGTGCCAGCAGCCGGACCCTCGGGACAGGGGGCCCCGGGGAGCTGTTTTTT,CASSRTLGTGGPGELFF
-,TRBJ1-2,TRBV9,-,TGTGCCAGCAGCTCCGATAATCGGGTCAGCTATGGCTACACCTTC,CASSSDNRVSYGYTF
-,TRBJ1-5,TRBV28,few,TGTGCCAGCAGTTCAGGGTCTAAGCCCCAGCATTTT,CASSSGSKPQHF
-,TRBJ1-5,TRBV7-2,many,TGTGCCAGCAGCTTAGATTACTTTAGCAATCAGCCCCAGCATTTT,CASSLDYFSNQPQHF
TRBD1,TRBJ1-3,TRBV5-1,many,TGCGCCAGCAGTCCGAATCGGCCTACAGGGGACGCGGGAAACACCATATATTTT,CASSPNRPTGDAGNTIYF
TRBD2,TRBJ2-5,TRBV20-1,many,TGCAGTGCCGAACCTCATAGCGGGCAGACCCAGTACTTC,CSAEPHSGQTQYF
TRBD1,TRBJ2-7,TRBV20-1,many,TGCAGTGCCCCTTCCCTGGGACAGGGGGTCTCCTACGAGCAGTACTTC,CSAPSLGQGVSYEQYF
-,TRBJ2-5,TRBV4-2,-,TGTGCCAGCAGCCCTAACGGGGAGACCCAGTACTTC,CASSPNGETQYF
-,TRBJ1-4,TRBV7-2,many,TGTGCCAGCAGCGCAGACGCAACTAATGAAAAACTGTTTTTT,CASSADATNEKLFF
TRBD2,TRBJ2-1,TRBV7-3,many,TGTGCCAGCAGCTTACGCGCGGGACTAGCGGGGAACAATGAGCAGTTCTTC,CASSLRAGLAGNNEQFF
-,TRBJ1-1,TRBV7-3,few,TGTGCCAGCAGCTTAACAGGGCCCACGGCTGAAGCTTTCTTT,CASSLTGPTAEAFF
-,TRBJ2-2,TRBV11-2,many,TGTGCCAGCCTTCTCCTCGGGGAGCTGTTTTTT,CASLLLGELFF
-,TRBJ2-2,TRBV5-1,many,TGCGCCAGCAGCGTGGACTGGGCGGACTCGACGTACACCGGGGAGCTGTTTTTT,CASSVDWADSTYTGELFF
-,TRBJ2-3,TRBV7-8,few,TGTGCCAGCAGCTTAGCCGAGGGGGGAGATACGCAGTATTTT,CASSLAEGGDTQYF
TRBD1,TRBJ1-5,TRBV29-1,many,TGCAGCGTCCGACAGGGTCCTTTTGATCAGCCCCAGCATTTT,CSVRQGPFDQPQHF
-,TRBJ2-7,TRBV21-1,many,TGTGCCAGCAGCTCCTCGCACGACGCATTGTACGAGCAGTACTTC,CASSSSHDALYEQYF
-,TRBJ1-2,TRBV19,many,TGTGCCAGTAGTCCGGCCAGGGCCAACTATGGCTACACCTTC,CASSPARANYGYTF
-,TRBJ2-2,TRBV5-1,few,TGCGCCAGCAGCTTGCCACCGGGCAACAAAGGCACCGGGGAGCTGTTTTTT,CASSLPPGNKGTGELFF
TRBD1,TRBJ2-1,TRBV6-5,-,TGTGCCAGCAGTTGGGGACAGTCCGGTGAGCAGTTCTTC,CASSWGQSGEQFF
-,TRBJ2-1,TRBV5-6,few,TGTGCCAGCAGCATTACCGTTGAGCAGTTCTTC,CASSITVEQFF
-,TRBJ2-7,TRBV27,-,TGTGCCAGCAGTTGGAGGGGGAGCTCCTACGAGCAGTACTTC,CASSWRGSSYEQYF
-,TRBJ2-3,TRBV20-1,many,TGCAGTGCTAGAGAATTCAGGACAAGCACAGATACGCAGTATTTT,CSAREFRTSTDTQYF
TRBD2,TRBJ2-3,TRBV12-3/TRBV12-4,-,TGTGCCAGCAGTCATAGCGGGATGGGAGATACGCAGTATTTT,CASSHSGMGDTQYF
TRBD2,TRBJ2-1,TRBV7-9,many,TGTGCCAGCAGCTTAGCGCGGGAGGACGGGGTCTACAATGAGCAGTTCTTC,CASSLAREDGVYNEQFF